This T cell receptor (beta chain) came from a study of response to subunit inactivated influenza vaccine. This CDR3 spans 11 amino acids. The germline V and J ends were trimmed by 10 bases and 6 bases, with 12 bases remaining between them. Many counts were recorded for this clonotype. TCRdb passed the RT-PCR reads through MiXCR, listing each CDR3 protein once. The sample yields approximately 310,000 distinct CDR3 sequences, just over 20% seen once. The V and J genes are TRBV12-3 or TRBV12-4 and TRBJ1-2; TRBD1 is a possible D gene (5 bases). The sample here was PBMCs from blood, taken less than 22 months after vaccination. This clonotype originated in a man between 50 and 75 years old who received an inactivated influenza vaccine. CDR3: CANLGDHGYTF. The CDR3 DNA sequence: TGTGCCAATCTGGGGGACCATGGCTACACCTTC.